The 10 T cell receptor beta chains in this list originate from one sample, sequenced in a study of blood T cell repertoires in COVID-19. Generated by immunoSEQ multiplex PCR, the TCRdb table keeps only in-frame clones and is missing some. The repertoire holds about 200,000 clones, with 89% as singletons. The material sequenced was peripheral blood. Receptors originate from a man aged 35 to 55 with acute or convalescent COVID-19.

The CDR3 bases are TGTGCCAGCAGCTTGGGAGCGGTGGGTCGCACCGGGGAGCTGTTTTTT. Amino acid sequence: CASSLGAVGRTGELFF. The chain couples TRBV5-5 to TRBJ2-2, with D possibly TRBD2 on 5 matching bases. CDR1 SGHKS and CDR2 YYEKEE come from the germline V gene (reference sequence). Trimming removed 0 bases from V and 4 bases from J, with 13 bases in between. This CDR3 has 16 residues.

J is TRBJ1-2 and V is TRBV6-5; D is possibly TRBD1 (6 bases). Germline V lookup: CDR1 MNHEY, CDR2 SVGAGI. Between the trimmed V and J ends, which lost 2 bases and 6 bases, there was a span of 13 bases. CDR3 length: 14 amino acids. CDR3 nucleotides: TGTGCCAGCAGTTACGTGGACAGAAAGGATGGCTACACCTTC. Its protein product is CASSYVDRKDGYTF.

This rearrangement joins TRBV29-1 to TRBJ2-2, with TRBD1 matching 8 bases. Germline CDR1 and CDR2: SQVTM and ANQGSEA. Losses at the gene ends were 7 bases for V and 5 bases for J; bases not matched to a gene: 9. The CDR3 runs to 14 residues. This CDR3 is CSAGTGVSTGELFF. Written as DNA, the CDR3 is TGCAGCGCGGGGACAGGTGTATCTACCGGGGAGCTGTTTTTT.

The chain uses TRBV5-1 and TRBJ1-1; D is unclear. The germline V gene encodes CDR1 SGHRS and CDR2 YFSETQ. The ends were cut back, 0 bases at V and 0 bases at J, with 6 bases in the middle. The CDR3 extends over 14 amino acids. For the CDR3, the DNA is TGCGCCAGCAGCTTGGCGAAGCTGAACACTGAAGCTTTCTTT. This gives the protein CASSLAKLNTEAFF.

The CDR3 DNA reads TGTGCCAGCAGGGTGATAACAGGGGGGAGTCCTTCCGAGCAGTACTTC. Protein product: CASRVITGGSPSEQYF. The chain uses TRBV27 and TRBJ2-7; 8 positions match TRBD1. With 6 bases clipped from V and 6 bases from J, the junction kept 16 bases outside the gene matches. Germline loops: CDR1 MNHEY, CDR2 SMNVEV (reference sequence). The CDR3 extends over 16 amino acids.

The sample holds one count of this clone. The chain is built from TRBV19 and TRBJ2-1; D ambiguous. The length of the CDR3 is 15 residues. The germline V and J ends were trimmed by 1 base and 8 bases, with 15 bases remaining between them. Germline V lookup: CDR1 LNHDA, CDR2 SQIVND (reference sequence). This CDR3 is CASSIGVRLYDEQFF. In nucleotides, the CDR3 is TGTGCCAGTAGTATAGGCGTCCGATTATACGATGAGCAGTTCTTC.

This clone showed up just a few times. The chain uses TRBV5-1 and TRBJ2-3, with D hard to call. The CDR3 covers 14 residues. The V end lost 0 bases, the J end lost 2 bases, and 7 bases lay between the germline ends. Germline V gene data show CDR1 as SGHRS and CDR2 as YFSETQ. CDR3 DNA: TGCGCCAGCAGCTTGGCGCAGGACACAGATACGCAGTATTTT. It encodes CASSLAQDTDTQYF.

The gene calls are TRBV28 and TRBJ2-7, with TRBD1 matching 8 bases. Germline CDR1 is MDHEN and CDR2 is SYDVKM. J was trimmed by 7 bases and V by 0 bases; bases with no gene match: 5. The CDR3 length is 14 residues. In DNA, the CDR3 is TGTGCCAGCAGTTTATGGACAGGGGCGGATGAGCAGTACTTC. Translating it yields CASSLWTGADEQYF. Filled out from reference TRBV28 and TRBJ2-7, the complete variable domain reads DVKVTQSSRYLVKRTGEKVFLECVQDMDHENMFWYRQDPGLGLRLIYFSYDVKMKEKGDIPEGYSVSREKKERFSLILESASTNQTSMYLCASSLWTGADEQYFGPGTRLTVT.

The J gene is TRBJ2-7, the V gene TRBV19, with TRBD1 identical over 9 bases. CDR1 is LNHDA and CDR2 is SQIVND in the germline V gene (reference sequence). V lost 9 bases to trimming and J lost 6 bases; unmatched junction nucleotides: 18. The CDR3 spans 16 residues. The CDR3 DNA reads TGTGCCAGCCAACCGGGACAGGGCTTTCTCGGAGGCGAGCAGTACTTC. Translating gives CASQPGQGFLGGEQYF.

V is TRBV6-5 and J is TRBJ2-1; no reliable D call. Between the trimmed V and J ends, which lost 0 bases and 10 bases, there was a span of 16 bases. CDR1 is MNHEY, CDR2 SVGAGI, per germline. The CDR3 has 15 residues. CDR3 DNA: TGTGCCAGCAGTTACTCGATTTTAGCATCCGCGGAGCAGTTCTTC. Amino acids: CASSYSILASAEQFF.